The 2 T cell receptor beta chains reported below all come from one sample, sequenced in a study of blood T cell repertoires in COVID-19. The assay was immunoSEQ multiplex PCR, and TCRdb's table has in-frame clones only and misses some. The data contain about 270,000 clones, 89% of them singletons. The sample was peripheral blood. These receptors were collected from a man aged 45 to 65 with acute or convalescent COVID-19.

The V gene is TRBV4-1, the J gene TRBJ1-2, with TRBD1 matching over 8 bases. The CDR3 contains 15 residues. Germline V gene lookup returns CDR1 MGHRA and CDR2 YSYEKL. With 3 bases clipped from V and 2 bases from J, the junction kept 5 bases outside the gene matches. CDR3 amino acids: CASSHQRQGNYGYTF. The CDR3 DNA reads TGCGCCAGCAGCCACCAACGACAGGGGAACTATGGCTACACCTTC.

The rearrangement joins TRBV12-5 to TRBJ2-2; 7 bases agree with TRBD2. Germline CDR1 is LGHNT and CDR2 is FRNRAP. CDR3 length equals 12 residues. For the CDR3, the DNA is TGTCCTTCAAAGGGAGGGACCGGGGAGCTGTTTTTT. It is translated as CPSKGGTGELFF.